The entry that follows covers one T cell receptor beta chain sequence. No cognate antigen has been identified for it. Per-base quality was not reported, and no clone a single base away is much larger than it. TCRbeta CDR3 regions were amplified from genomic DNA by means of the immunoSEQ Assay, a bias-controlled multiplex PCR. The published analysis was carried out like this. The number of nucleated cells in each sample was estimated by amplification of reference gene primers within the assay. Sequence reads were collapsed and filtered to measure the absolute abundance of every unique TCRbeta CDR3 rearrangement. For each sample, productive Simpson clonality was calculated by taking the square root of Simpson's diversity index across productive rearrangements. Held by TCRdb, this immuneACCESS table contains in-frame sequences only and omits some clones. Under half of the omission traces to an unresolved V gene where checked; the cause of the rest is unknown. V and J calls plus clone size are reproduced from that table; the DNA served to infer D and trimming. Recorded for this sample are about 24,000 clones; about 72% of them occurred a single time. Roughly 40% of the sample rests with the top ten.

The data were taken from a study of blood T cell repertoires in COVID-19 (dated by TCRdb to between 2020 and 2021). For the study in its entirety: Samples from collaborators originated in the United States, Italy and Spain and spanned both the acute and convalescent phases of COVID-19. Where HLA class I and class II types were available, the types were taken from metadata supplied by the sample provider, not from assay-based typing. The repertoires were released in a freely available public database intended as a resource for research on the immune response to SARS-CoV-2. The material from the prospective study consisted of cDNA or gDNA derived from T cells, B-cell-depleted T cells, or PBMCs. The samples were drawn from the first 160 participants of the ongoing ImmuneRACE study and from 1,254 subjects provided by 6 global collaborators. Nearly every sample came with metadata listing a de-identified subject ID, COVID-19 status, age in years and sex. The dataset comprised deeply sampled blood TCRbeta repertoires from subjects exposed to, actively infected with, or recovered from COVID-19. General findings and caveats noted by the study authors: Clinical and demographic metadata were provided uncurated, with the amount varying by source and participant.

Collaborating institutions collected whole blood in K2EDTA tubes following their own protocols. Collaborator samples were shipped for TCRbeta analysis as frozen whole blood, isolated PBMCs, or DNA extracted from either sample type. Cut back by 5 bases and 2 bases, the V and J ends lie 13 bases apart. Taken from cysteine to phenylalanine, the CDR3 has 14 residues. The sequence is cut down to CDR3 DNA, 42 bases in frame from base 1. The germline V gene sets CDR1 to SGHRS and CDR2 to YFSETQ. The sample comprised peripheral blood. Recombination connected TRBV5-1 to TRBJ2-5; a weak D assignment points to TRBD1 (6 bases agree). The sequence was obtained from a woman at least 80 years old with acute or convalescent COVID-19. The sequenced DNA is TGCGCCAGCAGAGCCGGGACACTTCAAGAGACCCAGTACTTC. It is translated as CASRAGTLQETQYF. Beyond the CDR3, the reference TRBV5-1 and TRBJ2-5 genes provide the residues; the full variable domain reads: KAGVTQTPRYLIKTRGQQVTLSCSPISGHRSVSWYQQTPGQGLQFLFEYFSETQRNKGNFPGRFSGRQFSNSRSEMNVSTLELGDSALYLCASRAGTLQETQYFGPGTRLLVL.